The sequence of this TCR beta chain was determined in a study of CD8 T cells in ankylosing spondylitis. Per germline, CDR1 SGHNT and CDR2 YYREEE (reference sequence). Trimming took off 0 bases at V and 4 bases at J, with 14 bases between the two ends. This CDR3 has 16 amino acids. There are a few counts of this clonotype. The antigen is unknown. Overall study results and limits: Previous work reported some of these motif variants in the synovial fluid and blood of reactive arthritis. Blood of patients with ankylosing spondylitis appeared to be characterized by a TCR beta motif of several highly homologous variants. As reported, disease-linked clones showed significant enrichment in matched ankylosing spondylitis synovial fluid.

The authors made TCR beta libraries by quantitative 5'-RACE with molecular barcodes. TCRdb fed the 5' RACE reads into MiXCR, producing one record per CDR3 protein. The sample has approximately 500,000 distinct CDR3 sequences; 12% are singletons. The chain has TRBV5-4 and TRBJ2-1; D possibly corresponds to TRBD1 (5 bases). The sequencing sample was made of blood, either unsorted or a sorted T cell fraction (not recorded which). This TCR came from a male donor with ankylosing spondylitis. CDR3 sequence: CASSLGRGPQYNEQFF. The CDR3 nucleotides are TGTGCCAGCAGCTTGGGAAGGGGTCCCCAGTACAATGAGCAGTTCTTC.